The source of this TCR beta chain is a study of beta chain features in type 1 diabetes. Study-level information: Investigators examined some 100 million sorted cells across all samples. General observations from the study: Patients with type 1 diabetes carried fewer insertions and had more deletions at their VDJ junctions. Cells expressing TCR highly could be over-represented by cDNA sequencing. The study notes PCR might favor shorter templates equally in patients and controls.

About this clone itself: Its specificity is unknown.

What was sequenced were expressed TCRB transcripts, since all of the isolated RNA had been reverse transcribed. Assay used: immunoSEQ multiplex PCR; TCRdb lists only in-frame clones, some missing. This table holds about 130,000 clones, around a tenth found once. Germline values: CDR1 ENHRY, CDR2 SYGVKD. J was trimmed by 2 bases and V by 7 bases; bases with no gene match: 6. The CDR3 sequence is 14 residues long. This chain joins TRBV10-3 and TRBJ2-3, with TRBD1 matching over 7 bases. The sample comprised central memory CD4+ T cells from blood. The sequence was collected from a man aged 18 to 35 in good health. The CDR3 sequence: CAITGTESTDTQYF. In DNA, the CDR3 is TGTGCCATCACAGGGACAGAGTCCACAGATACGCAGTATTTT.